A single sample is the source of the 19 T cell receptor beta chains below, sequenced in a study of blood T cell repertoires in COVID-19. Data came from immunoSEQ multiplex PCR; TCRdb stores just in-frame clones and leaves some out. The table lists about 53,000 clones, approximately 87% of them singletons. Sequencing used peripheral blood. The source of these receptors is a man aged 45-65 years with acute or convalescent COVID-19.

V and J are TRBV3-1 (or the pseudogene TRBV3-2) and TRBJ2-7, with TRBD2 matching over 9 bases. The junction had 4 bases not matched to a gene; V was cut back by 3 bases and J by 7 bases. The CDR3 loop spans 13 amino acids. Per the germline V gene, CDR1 is LGHDT and CDR2 is YNNKEL (reference sequence). The CDR3 spells CASSHGTSREQYF. The DNA of the CDR3 is TGTGCCAGCAGCCACGGGACTAGCAGGGAGCAGTACTTC.

The chain recombines TRBV9 with TRBJ1-1; TRBD1 might be the D (5 bases). Germline-derived CDR1 and CDR2 are SGDLS and YYNGEE. The CDR3 extends over 14 amino acids. V lost 1 base to trimming and J lost 0 bases, with 7 bases between them. The CDR3 DNA sequence: TGTGCCAGCAGCGTACGACAGCTGAACACTGAAGCTTTCTTT. Protein product: CASSVRQLNTEAFF.

The chain has TRBV7-9 and TRBJ1-6, with 9 bases matching TRBD1. There are 15 residues in the CDR3. Germline loops: CDR1 SEHNR, CDR2 FQNEAQ (reference sequence). V lost 3 bases and J lost 9; bases outside the gene matches: 6. CDR3 coding DNA: TGTGCCAGCAGCTTGAGGACAGGGGAAGGTTCACCCCTCCACTTT. Protein: CASSLRTGEGSPLHF.

V and J are TRBV18 and TRBJ2-5, with D maybe TRBD1 (6 bases). The germline CDR1 and CDR2 sequences are KGHSH and LQKENI. Trimming took 2 bases from V and 2 from J, leaving 12 bases between them. This CDR3 contains 15 residues. The CDR3 here is CASSPSQGIQETQYF. In nucleotides, the CDR3 is TGTGCCAGCTCACCAAGCCAGGGGATTCAAGAGACCCAGTACTTC.

The chain carries TRBV15 and TRBJ1-1; D uncertain. Per the germline V gene, CDR1 is LNHNV and CDR2 is YYDKDF (reference sequence). The V end lost 3 bases, the J end lost 3 bases, and 8 bases lay between the germline ends. This CDR3 contains 13 residues. The DNA of the CDR3 is TGTGCCACCAGCAGGGAGGCGGACACTGAAGCTTTCTTT. Protein sequence: CATSREADTEAFF. Complete variable domain (other parts from reference TRBV15 and TRBJ1-1): DAMVIQNPRYQVTQFGKPVTLSCSQTLNHNVMYWYQQKSSQAPKLLFHYYDKDFNNEADTPDNFQSRRPNTSFCFLDIRSPGLGDTAMYLCATSREADTEAFFGQGTRLTVV.

The chain uses TRBV15 and TRBJ2-7; TRBD1 matches 9 bases. CDR3 length: 16 residues. The junction had 8 bases not matched to a gene; V was cut back by 5 bases and J by 0 bases. CDR1 and CDR2 from the germline V gene are LNHNV and YYDKDF (reference sequence). In DNA, the CDR3 is TGTGCCACCAGCTACGACCGGGACAGGGTCTCCTACGAGCAGTACTTC. This encodes CATSYDRDRVSYEQYF. Complete variable domain (other parts from reference TRBV15 and TRBJ2-7): DAMVIQNPRYQVTQFGKPVTLSCSQTLNHNVMYWYQQKSSQAPKLLFHYYDKDFNNEADTPDNFQSRRPNTSFCFLDIRSPGLGDTAMYLCATSYDRDRVSYEQYFGPGTRLTVT.

The rearrangement joins TRBV19 to TRBJ1-1; TRBD1 agrees at 7 bases. CDR1 and CDR2 from the germline V gene are LNHDA and SQIVND (reference sequence). After removal of 7 bases from V and 7 bases from J, the junction contained 15 bases not matched to a gene. CDR3 length: 15 residues. The CDR3 here is CASNHLEDRVDEAFF. The CDR3 nucleotides read TGTGCCAGTAACCACCTAGAAGACAGGGTGGATGAAGCTTTCTTT.

The V and J genes are TRBV11-2 and TRBJ1-1, with unresolved D. V shed 2 bases and J shed 11 bases, with 9 bases lying between them. CDR1 and CDR2 (germline): SGHAT, FQNNGV. This CDR3 is 11 amino acids long. As DNA, the CDR3 is TGTGCCAGCAGCTTAATCGGGTTGGCTTTCTTT. It specifies CASSLIGLAFF.

The rearrangement joins TRBV3-1 (or the pseudogene TRBV3-2) to TRBJ1-6; D remains ambiguous. Trimming took off 3 bases at V and 8 bases at J, with 11 bases between the two ends. The CDR3 has 14 residues. Germline V gene sequence: CDR1 LGHDT, CDR2 YNNKEL (reference sequence). Written as DNA, the CDR3 is TGTGCCAGCAGCCAGGCCCAGGAGGATTCACCCCTCCACTTT. Residues: CASSQAQEDSPLHF.

This clone was picked up one time. The CDR3 DNA reads TGTGCCAGCAGTTTATCAGGAGGTTTGAGGTCCTATGGCTACACCTTC. As protein: CASSLSGGLRSYGYTF. The genes are TRBV27 and TRBJ1-2; D remains ambiguous. Germline V CDR1 and CDR2: MNHEY, SMNVEV (reference sequence). CDR3 length equals 16 residues. Between the trimmed V and J ends, which lost 0 bases and 4 bases, there was a span of 15 bases.

This clone was counted only a few times. The V gene is TRBV9, the J gene TRBJ1-5, with TRBD1 identical over 9 bases. CDR1 and CDR2 (germline): SGDLS, YYNGEE. This CDR3 is 15 amino acids long. V was pared by 3 bases and J by 3 bases, with 4 bases of the junction left unmatched. CDR3 sequence reads: CASSGTGAPNQPQHF. CDR3 nucleotides: TGTGCCAGCAGCGGGACAGGGGCCCCCAATCAGCCCCAGCATTTT.

With respect to this clone: Germline and junction disagree at one end, which may indicate a read error. This chain connects TRBV27 to TRBJ2-2; TRBD1 matches at 8 bases. Germline V gene lookup returns CDR1 MNHEY and CDR2 SMNVEV (reference sequence). The CDR3 is 14 amino acids. CDR3: CASSRGPNSGELFF. The CDR3 bases are TGTGCCAGCAGCAGGGGGCCGAACAGCGGGGAGCTGTTTTTT.

The chain uses TRBV14 and TRBJ2-2, with TRBD2 as a possible D gene (6 bases). V was shortened by 5 bases and J by 10 bases, with 8 bases between the two germline ends. This CDR3 spans 11 amino acids. The germline gives CDR1 SGHDN, CDR2 FVKESK. CDR3 DNA sequence: TGTGCCAGCAGCGTAGCGGAGGAGCTGTTTTTT. Its protein is CASSVAEELFF.

The chain carries TRBV19 and TRBJ1-5; 8 bases match TRBD1. In germline, CDR1 is LNHDA, CDR2 SQIVND (reference sequence). V lost 3 bases, J lost 5 bases, and 12 bases stayed unmatched. The CDR3 has 17 residues. In DNA, the CDR3 is TGTGCCAGTAGTATCAATGACAGGGGAACTAAAGATCAGCCCCAGCATTTT. Protein product: CASSINDRGTKDQPQHF.

This clone was recorded once. The chain uses TRBV19 and TRBJ2-2; D gene unclear. Looked up from germline, CDR1 is LNHDA and CDR2 is SQIVND (reference sequence). The V and J ends lost 2 bases and 1 base respectively, with 5 bases between them. The CDR3 is 14 amino acids. CDR3 sequence (DNA): TGTGCCAGTAGTATAAGCTGGAACACCGGGGAGCTGTTTTTT. Its translation: CASSISWNTGELFF.

The J gene is TRBJ2-7, the V gene TRBV11-2; the match to TRBD2 covers 7 bases. The CDR3 totals 15 residues. Germline loops: CDR1 SGHAT, CDR2 FQNNGV. With 5 bases clipped from V and 5 bases from J, the junction kept 12 bases outside the gene matches. The CDR3 sequence is CASSLFGGSGDEQYF. CDR3 coding DNA: TGTGCCAGCAGCCTTTTTGGCGGGAGTGGCGACGAGCAGTACTTC.

The chain carries TRBV11-2 and TRBJ2-1, with D perhaps matching TRBD2 (6 bases). Germline assignment: CDR1 SGHAT and CDR2 FQNNGV. Trimming cost V 1 base and J 2 bases, with 6 bases left between them. This CDR3 comprises 14 residues. The CDR3 DNA is TGTGCCAGCAGCTTAGCGGGAGCCTACAATGAGCAGTTCTTC. The encoded protein is CASSLAGAYNEQFF.

This rearrangement joins TRBV27 to TRBJ2-2; a weak D match, TRBD2 (6 bases). The CDR3 spans 16 residues. Germline assignment: CDR1 MNHEY and CDR2 SMNVEV (reference sequence). The V end was cut by 3 bases, the J end by 4 bases, with 15 bases between. CDR3 sequence: CASSFKGGAATGELFF. In nucleotides, the CDR3 is TGTGCCAGCAGTTTCAAAGGAGGGGCGGCCACCGGGGAGCTGTTTTTT.

V and J are TRBV19 and TRBJ1-1; TRBD1 matches at 7 bases. Germline values: CDR1 LNHDA, CDR2 SQIVND (reference sequence). The length of the CDR3 is 14 residues. V lost 4 bases to trimming and J lost 3 bases; unmatched junction nucleotides: 5. CDR3 in amino acids: CASSSKQGYTEAFF. CDR3 bases: TGTGCCAGTAGTAGTAAACAGGGGTACACTGAAGCTTTCTTT.